This TCR beta chain came from a study of T cell changes during pregnancy in multiple sclerosis. This clone was seen a handful of times. The table came from immunoSEQ multiplex PCR; TCRdb's copy has only in-frame clones and leaves some out. The data show around 70,000 clones, about 92% seen once. Per germline, CDR1 LGHNA and CDR2 YNFKEQ. The CDR3 runs 16 residues. Trimming at V came to 0 bases and at J to 3 bases, leaving 2 bases not matched to a gene. The gene calls are TRBV4-2 and TRBJ2-1; 10 positions match TRBD2. The sequencing used peripheral blood, collected before pregnancy. The TCR comes from a female donor with multiple sclerosis, enrolled in a pregnancy study. The DNA of the CDR3 is TGTGCCAGCAGCCAAGATACTAGCGGGATCTACAATGAGCAGTTCTTC. Translating gives CASSQDTSGIYNEQFF.